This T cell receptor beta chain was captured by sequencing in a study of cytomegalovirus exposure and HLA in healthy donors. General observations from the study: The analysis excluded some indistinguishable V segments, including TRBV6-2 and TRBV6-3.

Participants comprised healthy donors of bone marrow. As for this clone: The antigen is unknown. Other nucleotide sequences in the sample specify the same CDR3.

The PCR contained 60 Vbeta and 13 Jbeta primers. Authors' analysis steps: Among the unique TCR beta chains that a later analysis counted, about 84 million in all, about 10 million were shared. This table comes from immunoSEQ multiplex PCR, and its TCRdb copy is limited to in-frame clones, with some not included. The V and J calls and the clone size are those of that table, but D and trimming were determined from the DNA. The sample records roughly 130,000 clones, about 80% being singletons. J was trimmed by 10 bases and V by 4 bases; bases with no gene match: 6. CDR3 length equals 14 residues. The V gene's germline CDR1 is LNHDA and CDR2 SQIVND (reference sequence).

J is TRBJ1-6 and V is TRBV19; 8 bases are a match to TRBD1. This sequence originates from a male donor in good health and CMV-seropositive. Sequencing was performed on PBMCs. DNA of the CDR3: TGTGCCAGTAGTAACACAGGGGGGGGATCACCCCTCCACTTT. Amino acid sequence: CASSNTGGGSPLHF.